Listed here is a single T cell receptor beta chain. Authors' data handling: Estimated nucleated cell counts came from reference gene primer amplification. Assay used: immunoSEQ multiplex PCR; TCRdb lists only in-frame clones, some missing. Clone size and the V and J calls come from that table; the DNA yielded D and trimming. The sample includes 30,000 or so clones, 80% to 90% seen only once; the top ten take about 15%. The sample belongs to a study of blood T cell repertoires in COVID-19. Overall study context: Spain, Italy and the United States supplied samples that represented acute and convalescent COVID-19. In each case, the material was cDNA or gDNA derived from T cells, B-cell-depleted T cells, or PBMCs.

CDR1 is LNHDA, CDR2 SQIVND, per germline (reference sequence). The CDR3 totals 13 residues. The ends lost 4 bases at V and 8 bases at J; junction bases unmatched: 1. The sequence was obtained from a man older than 75 with acute or convalescent COVID-19. Source material: peripheral blood. The V call is TRBV19, the J call TRBJ1-6; 8 bases fit TRBD1. CDR3 sequence (DNA): TGTGCCAGTAGTACAGGGGGCGATTCACCCCTCCACTTT. It specifies CASSTGGDSPLHF. The variable domain in full, completed from reference TRBV19 and TRBJ1-6, reads DGGITQSPKYLFRKEGQNVTLSCEQNLNHDAMYWYRQDPGQGLRLIYYSQIVNDFQKGDIAEGYSVSREKKESFPLTVTSAQKNPTAFYLCASSTGGDSPLHFGNGTRLTVT.